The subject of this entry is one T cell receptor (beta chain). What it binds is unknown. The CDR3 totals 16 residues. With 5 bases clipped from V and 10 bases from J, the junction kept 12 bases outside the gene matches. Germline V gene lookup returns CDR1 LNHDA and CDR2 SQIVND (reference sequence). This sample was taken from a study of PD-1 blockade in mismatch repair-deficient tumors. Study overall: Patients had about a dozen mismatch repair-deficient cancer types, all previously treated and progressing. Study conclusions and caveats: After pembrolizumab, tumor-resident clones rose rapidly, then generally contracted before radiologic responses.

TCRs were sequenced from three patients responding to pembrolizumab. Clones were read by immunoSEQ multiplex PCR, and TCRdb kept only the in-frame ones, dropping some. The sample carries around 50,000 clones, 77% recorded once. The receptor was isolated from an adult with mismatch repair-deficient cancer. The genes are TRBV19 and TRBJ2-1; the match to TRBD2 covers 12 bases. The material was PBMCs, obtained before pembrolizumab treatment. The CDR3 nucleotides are TGTGCCAGTAGTCTCTCCCGGACTAGCGGGATAGGGGAGCAGTTCTTC. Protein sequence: CASSLSRTSGIGEQFF. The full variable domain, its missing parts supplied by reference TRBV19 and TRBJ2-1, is DGGITQSPKYLFRKEGQNVTLSCEQNLNHDAMYWYRQDPGQGLRLIYYSQIVNDFQKGDIAEGYSVSREKKESFPLTVTSAQKNPTAFYLCASSLSRTSGIGEQFFGPGTRLTVL.